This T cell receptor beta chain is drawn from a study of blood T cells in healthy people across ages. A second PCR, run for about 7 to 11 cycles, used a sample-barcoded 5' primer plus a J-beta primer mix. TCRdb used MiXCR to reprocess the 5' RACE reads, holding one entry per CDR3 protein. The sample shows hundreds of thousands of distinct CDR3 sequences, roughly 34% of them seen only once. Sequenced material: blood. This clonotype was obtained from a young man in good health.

CDR3: CASNLGGRNEKLFF. The CDR3 region has the DNA TGTGCCAGCAACCTCGGGGGGAGAAATGAAAAACTGTTTTTT. The V call is TRBV6-1, the J call TRBJ1-4; tentatively, D is TRBD1 (5 bases). This CDR3 comprises 14 residues. Germline-derived CDR1 and CDR2 are MNHNS and SASEGT. With 7 bases removed from V and 5 bases from J, the gap between germline ends came to 14 bases.